The subject of this entry is one T cell receptor (beta chain). Its antigen is not yet known. One base away there is no much larger clone; base qualities are not given. This sample is part of a study of cytomegalovirus exposure and HLA in healthy donors (dated by TCRdb to 2015 to 2018). Looking at the study overall: In an earlier analysis of several hundred of the donors, less than 350 Gb of sequence data and 90 million to 120 million unique TCR beta sequences from about 190 million T cells were reported. Every repertoire in the discovery cohort had been generated on one and the same sequencing platform. Donor age, sex, ethnicity and CMV serostatus were compiled alongside the repertoire data. Typing coverage differed by locus: A, B, C, DRB1 and DQB1 were typed in about 629-640 donors, DQA1 in about 560, DPA1 in 600 to 610, and DPB1 in roughly 470. Rather than drawing on any new phenotypic data, the later analysis identified candidate immune exposures from TCR beta sequences and the way those sequences occurred across donors. The study aimed to test whether signatures of past pathogen exposure could be identified by cataloging public T cell receptors. An earlier analysis of some 500 of the donors applied high-throughput TCR beta sequencing to assess whether each TCR beta V gene segment acted as functional or pseudogenic. Using immunosequencing, the study profiled T cell repertoires from 500 to 800 subjects and related those repertoires to cytomegalovirus serostatus. Class I and class II HLA loci were covered by the typing at four-digit resolution. A later genetic analysis used genome-wide SNP genotypes for about 55% of the 666 donors, treating that subset as a discovery cohort. About 280 gigabases of sequencing data and roughly 80 million unique TCR sequences made up an early release that covered approximately 700 HLA-typed donors. Among 398 genotyped donors of the cohort, an average of approximately 240,000 unique TCR beta nucleotide sequences were sequenced per donor, roughly 20% of them non-productive. A handful of DR-DQ haplotypes were handled as single units for association and clustering because linkage in the cohort was strong. A separate validation cohort of 90 to 150 different subjects was used in addition to the 666-subject first cohort. A later analysis re-analyzed previously published TCR beta repertoires from 666 donors and added high-resolution HLA genotyping to study TCR occurrence patterns. Of the roughly 420 genotyped donors, 65% to 90% were placed in the genetic ancestry cluster associated with self-reported Caucasian donors. To predict cytomegalovirus infection status, the study brought together high-throughput TCR immunosequencing, statistical association of individual TCRs with disease status, and machine learning.

The study at large found these results: A further reported finding was that TCR beta sequences accurately predicted the HLA-A and HLA-B alleles for most subjects in the first cohort. CMV serostatus was the only immune exposure information available for the cohort. In vitro tests confirmed that three of the cytomegalovirus-associated TCR beta chains recognize cytomegalovirus antigens. A later analysis found that most CMV-associated TCR beta chains appeared HLA-restricted, with HLA associations seemingly driven largely by CMV exposure. Across donors, most TCR sequences were observed very rarely, whereas some public TCRs were present in many individuals. A cluster of highly shared sequence variants was judged likely to be a technical artifact of the sequencing pipeline. A later genetic analysis reported fewer N-insertions in productive TCRs among donors in an Asian-associated ancestry cluster than the approximately 670-donor mean. The study gave a list of more than 150 TCR beta chains associated with cytomegalovirus. A later analysis found that HLA-associated TCR beta chains were more clonally expanded and had lower generation probabilities than equally common non-associated chains. In a later genetic analysis, a missense DCLRE1C variant was associated with V-gene and J-gene trimming of TCR beta chains, and the association was replicated in an independent cohort. It was suggested by the authors that the approach could potentially be generalized to other disease states and immunological phenotypes. In a later analysis, the rate of TCR association differed among HLA loci, with DRB1 alleles having the most associated TCRs and HLA-C alleles having the fewest. This cohort had only TCR beta chains sequenced, and the lack of alpha or paired-chain data limited which features could be detected. When HLA alleles, especially DR and DQ, strongly co-occurred, attributing TCR associations to individual alleles was difficult. Because the 87-base-pair reads could not distinguish some IMGT-functional V segments, including TRBV6-2 and TRBV6-3, those segments were excluded. At a false discovery rate of 0.05, a later analysis linked approximately 18,000 TCR beta sequences to specific HLA alleles. Broadly in line with IMGT annotations, most TCR beta V segments showed up in productive rearrangements about 90% or about 30% of the time in an earlier analysis of around 600 of the donors. Because some donors lacked HLA typing at each locus, the association tests relied only on the typed subset. Because counts were too low, some 17 rarely observed V segments, including chromosome 9 orphons, were excluded from the earlier analysis of 587 of the donors. Correlated functional status among segregating V segments might reflect linkage disequilibrium, but an unknown experimental factor could not be ruled out. A later analysis reported that several top co-occurrence clusters appeared linked to parvovirus B19, influenza, CMV and Epstein-Barr virus. Sequencing depth was assumed to be roughly uniform across donors in the presence/absence analyses, though that assumption may not hold. The classifier was reported to diagnose cytomegalovirus status with high specificity and sensitivity in both the original cohort and the validation cohort.

The cohort consisted of approximately 690 healthy bone marrow donors. All cohort members were sampled while nominally healthy, although unrecorded immune exposures were likely present. The donor tested CMV seropositive, placing the donor among the 290 or so seropositive members of the cohort. Every donor gave a peripheral blood sample, and the peripheral blood mononuclear cells from that sample were used for TCR beta sequencing. Genomic DNA was extracted from the blood cell samples with the Qiagen DNeasy Blood Extraction Kit. The CDR3 spans 18 residues, from the cysteine through the phenylalanine. Here the CDR3 DNA is all that survives: 54 bases in frame from base 1. Clipping removes 5 bases from V and 4 bases from J, with 14 as the unmatched junction base count. In the germline V gene, CDR1 corresponds to SGHTA and CDR2 to FQGTGA. Libraries were prepared through the immunoSEQ multiplex PCR assay. For the multiplex PCR, a mixture combining 60 forward primers for TCR Vbeta segments and 13 reverse primers for TCR Jbeta segments was used. Amplification of the CDR3 region of rearranged TCR beta genes was performed with a multiplex PCR assay on genomic DNA. Amplified TCR beta libraries were sequenced as 87-base-pair reads on the Illumina HiSeq System. As for the authors' bioinformatics: Across the roughly 670 repertoires, a later analysis counted approximately 75 million unique TCR beta chains, 8.5 million to 12 million of which were shared by at least two donors. A nearest-neighbor algorithm error-corrected the raw reads and collapsed the reads into unique sequences, merging closely related sequences to remove PCR and sequencing errors. To assign V, D and J gene segments, CDR3 sequences were aligned to IMGT reference sequences. For a sequence to be retained, at least a six-nucleotide match to both a V gene segment and a J gene segment was required. Rearrangements were classified as productive when the CDR3 lacked stop codons and remained in frame with V and J, and all other rearrangements were classified as non-productive. Following IMGT convention, CDR3 was defined as the stretch from the second conserved V-encoded cysteine to the conserved J-encoded phenylalanine. The earlier analysis of 500 to 750 of the donors excluded any sequence lacking an unambiguous match to a single V gene segment. In an earlier analysis of a few hundred of the donors, a V segment was called functional when productive rearrangements were above 56.7%, and segregating when the standard deviation between donors exceeded 5%. To diagnose cytomegalovirus status from the catalog of TCR beta chain sequences, a statistical classification framework was built. V and J gene assignment, in a later analysis, came from comparing TCR nucleotide sequences with IMGT/GENE-DB human TR gene sequences. In a later analysis, CDR3 sequences and most-parsimonious VDJ recombination scenarios were assigned using the TCRdist pipeline. In a later analysis, every TCR beta chain was defined by the combination of its CDR3 amino acid sequence and its V-gene family, and reads without a unique V-gene family were dropped. A later analysis removed 500 to 600 highly shared, low-generation-probability nucleotide sequences to deal with suspected cross-contamination and a sequencing artifact. In a later analysis, a clonal expansion index for each public chain was calculated from normalized within-repertoire ranks of inferred template counts. A later analysis computed generation probabilities with a VDJ recombination model fitted to out-of-frame rearrangements, and checked the results against IGoR. A later analysis scored TCR-TCR, TCR-HLA and TCR-CMV co-occurrence with hypergeometric tests, applying a repertoire-size bias correction to TCR pairs. A later analysis estimated false discovery rates by permuting HLA or CMV assignments 20 times. A later analysis grouped co-occurring TCRs with DBSCAN, adding TCRdist sequence similarity when clustering within HLA-allele-positive subsets. Repertoires with fewer than 30,000 or more than 120,000 public chains were left out of co-occurrence clustering, as were several repertoires with anomalous nucleotide sharing. Drawn from immuneACCESS, this table holds only the in-frame rearrangements with V and J called that TCRdb kept. Clones are partly lost; checked studies trace under half to an unresolved V gene and leave the rest unexplained. That table gives V, J and clone size, and the DNA gave D and trimming. This sample lists fewer than 250,000 clones; over 60% were detected once. Approximately 5% of the sample is taken by the ten largest.

The sequence is built from TRBV7-3 and TRBJ2-6; 7 nucleotides in the junction match TRBD1. Sequencing input: PBMCs. The TCR comes from a man aged 25 to 40 in good health and CMV-seropositive. The bases are TGTGCCAGCAGCCCAACAGGCGCCGGGACAGTCGGGGCCAACGTCCTGACTTTC. It is translated as CASSPTGAGTVGANVLTF.